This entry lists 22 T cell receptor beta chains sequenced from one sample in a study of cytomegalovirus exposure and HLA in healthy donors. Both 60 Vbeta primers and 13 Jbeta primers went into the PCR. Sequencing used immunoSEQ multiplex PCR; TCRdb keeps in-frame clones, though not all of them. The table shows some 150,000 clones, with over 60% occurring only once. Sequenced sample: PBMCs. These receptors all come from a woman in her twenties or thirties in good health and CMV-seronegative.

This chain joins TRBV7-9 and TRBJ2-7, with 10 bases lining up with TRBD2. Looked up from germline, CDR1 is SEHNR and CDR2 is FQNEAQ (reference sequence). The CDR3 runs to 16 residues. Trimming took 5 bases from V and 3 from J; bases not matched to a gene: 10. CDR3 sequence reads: CASSLIRTSGFYEQYF. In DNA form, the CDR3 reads TGTGCCAGCAGCCTTATCCGGACTAGCGGTTTCTACGAGCAGTACTTC.

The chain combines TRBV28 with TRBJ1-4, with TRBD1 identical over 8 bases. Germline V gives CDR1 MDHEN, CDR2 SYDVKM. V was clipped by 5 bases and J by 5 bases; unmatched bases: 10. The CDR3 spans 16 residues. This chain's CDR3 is CASSPGTGWGNEKLFF. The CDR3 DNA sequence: TGTGCCAGCAGTCCCGGGACAGGTTGGGGGAATGAAAAACTGTTTTTT.

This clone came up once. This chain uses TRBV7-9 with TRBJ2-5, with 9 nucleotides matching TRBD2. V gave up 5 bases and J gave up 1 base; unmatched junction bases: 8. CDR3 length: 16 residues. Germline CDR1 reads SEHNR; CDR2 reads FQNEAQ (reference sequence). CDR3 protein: CASSPRLAEVQETQYF. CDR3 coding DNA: TGTGCCAGCAGCCCCAGACTAGCGGAAGTCCAAGAGACCCAGTACTTC. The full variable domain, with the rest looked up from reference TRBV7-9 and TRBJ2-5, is DTGVSQNPRHKITKRGQNVTFRCDPISEHNRLYWYRQTLGQGPEFLTYFQNEAQLEKSRLLSDRFSAERPKGSFSTLEIQRTEQGDSAMYLCASSPRLAEVQETQYFGPGTRLLVL.

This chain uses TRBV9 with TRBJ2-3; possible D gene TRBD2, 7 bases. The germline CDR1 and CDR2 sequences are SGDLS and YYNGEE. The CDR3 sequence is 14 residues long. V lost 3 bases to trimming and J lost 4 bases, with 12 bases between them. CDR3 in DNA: TGTGCCAGCAGCGGAAGGGGGAGGGCAGATACGCAGTATTTT. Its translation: CASSGRGRADTQYF.

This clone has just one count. CDR3 amino acids: CASAPPGQGRYTF. The CDR3 DNA is TGTGCCAGCGCCCCCCCGGGACAGGGACGCTACACCTTC. The V and J genes are TRBV7-9 and TRBJ1-2; 9 bases are a match to TRBD1. In germline, CDR1 is SEHNR, CDR2 FQNEAQ (reference sequence). The CDR3 has 13 amino acids. Trimming removed 8 bases from V and 9 bases from J; junction bases left unmatched: 10.

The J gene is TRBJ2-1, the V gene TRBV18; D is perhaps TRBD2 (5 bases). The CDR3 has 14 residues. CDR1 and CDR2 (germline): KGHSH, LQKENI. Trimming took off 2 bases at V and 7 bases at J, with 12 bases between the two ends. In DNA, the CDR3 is TGTGCCAGCTCACCAGGTGTAGCGCGGAATGAGCAGTTCTTC. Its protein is CASSPGVARNEQFF.

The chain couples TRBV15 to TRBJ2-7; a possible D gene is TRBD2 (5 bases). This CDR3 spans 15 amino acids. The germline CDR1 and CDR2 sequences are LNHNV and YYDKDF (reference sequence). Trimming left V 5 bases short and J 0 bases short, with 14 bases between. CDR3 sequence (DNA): TGTGCCACCAGCCCGTACGGCGGGCCCTCCTACGAGCAGTACTTC. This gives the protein CATSPYGGPSYEQYF.

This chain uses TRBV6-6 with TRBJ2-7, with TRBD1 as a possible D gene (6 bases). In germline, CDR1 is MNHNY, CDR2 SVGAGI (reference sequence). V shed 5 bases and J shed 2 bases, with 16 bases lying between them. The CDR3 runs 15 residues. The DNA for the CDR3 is TGTGCCAGCAGTCAGGGGCAGCCTGGACCCTACGAGCAGTACTTC. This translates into CASSQGQPGPYEQYF.

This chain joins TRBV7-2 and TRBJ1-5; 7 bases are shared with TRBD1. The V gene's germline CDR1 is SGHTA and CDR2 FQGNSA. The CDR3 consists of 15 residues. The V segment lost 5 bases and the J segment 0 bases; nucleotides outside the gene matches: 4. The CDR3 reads CASSIDRDSNQPQHF. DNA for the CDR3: TGTGCCAGCAGCATAGACAGGGATAGCAATCAGCCCCAGCATTTT.

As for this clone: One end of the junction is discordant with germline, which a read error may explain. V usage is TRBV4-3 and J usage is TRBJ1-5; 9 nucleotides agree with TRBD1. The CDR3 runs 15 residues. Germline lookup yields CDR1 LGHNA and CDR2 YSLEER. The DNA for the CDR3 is TGCGCCAGCAGCGAAGAGCACAGGGGGCATCAGCCCCAGCATTTT. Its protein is CASSEEHRGHQPQHF.

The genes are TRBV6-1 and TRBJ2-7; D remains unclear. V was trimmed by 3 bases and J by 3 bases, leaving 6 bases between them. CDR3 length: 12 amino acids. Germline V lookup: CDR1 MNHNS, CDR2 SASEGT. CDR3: CASSESNYEQYF. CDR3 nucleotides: TGTGCCAGCAGTGAGAGTAACTACGAGCAGTACTTC.

The CDR3 bases are TGTGCCAGCAGCCTCACATTCAATCAGCCCCAGCATTTT. Protein sequence: CASSLTFNQPQHF. The chain combines TRBV9 with TRBJ1-5; D is uncertain. V was pared by 4 bases and J by 3 bases, with 8 bases between. The CDR3 sequence is 13 residues long. Germline V gene data show CDR1 as SGDLS and CDR2 as YYNGEE.

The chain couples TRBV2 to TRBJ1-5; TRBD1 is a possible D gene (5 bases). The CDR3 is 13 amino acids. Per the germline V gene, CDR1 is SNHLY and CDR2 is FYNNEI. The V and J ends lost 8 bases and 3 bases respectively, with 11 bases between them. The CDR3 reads CASLDSLNQPQHF. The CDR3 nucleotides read TGTGCCAGCCTTGACAGCCTCAATCAGCCCCAGCATTTT.

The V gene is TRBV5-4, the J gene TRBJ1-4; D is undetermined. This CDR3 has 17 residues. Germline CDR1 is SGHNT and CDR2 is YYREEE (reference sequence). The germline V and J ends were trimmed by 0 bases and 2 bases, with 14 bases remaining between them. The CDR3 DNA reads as TGTGCCAGCAGCTTGGGAGACGAGGGATCGACTAATGAAAAACTGTTTTTT. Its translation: CASSLGDEGSTNEKLFF.

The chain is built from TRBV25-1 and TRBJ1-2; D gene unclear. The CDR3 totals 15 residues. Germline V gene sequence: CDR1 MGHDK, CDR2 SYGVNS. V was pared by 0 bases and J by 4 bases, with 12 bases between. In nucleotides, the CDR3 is TGTGCCAGCAGTGAATATGGCAGAGAGGTCTATGGCTACACCTTC. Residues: CASSEYGREVYGYTF.

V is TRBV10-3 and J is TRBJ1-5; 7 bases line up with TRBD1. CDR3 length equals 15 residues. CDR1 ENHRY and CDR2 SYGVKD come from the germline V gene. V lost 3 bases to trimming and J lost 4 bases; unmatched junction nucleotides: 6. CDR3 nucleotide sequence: TGTGCCATCAGTGATCGGGACAGAGGGAATCAGCCCCAGCATTTT. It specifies CAISDRDRGNQPQHF.

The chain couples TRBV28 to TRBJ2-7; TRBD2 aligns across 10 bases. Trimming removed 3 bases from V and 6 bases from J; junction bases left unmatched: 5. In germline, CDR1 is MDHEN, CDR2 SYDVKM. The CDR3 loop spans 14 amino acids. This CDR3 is CASSLLAGVFEQYF. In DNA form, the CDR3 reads TGTGCCAGCAGTTTGCTAGCGGGAGTATTCGAGCAGTACTTC.

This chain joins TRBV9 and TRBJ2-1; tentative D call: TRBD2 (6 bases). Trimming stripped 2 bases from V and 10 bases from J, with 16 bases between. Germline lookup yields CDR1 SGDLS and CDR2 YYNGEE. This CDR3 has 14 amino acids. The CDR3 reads CASSVGALGGEQFF. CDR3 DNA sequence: TGTGCCAGCAGCGTTGGAGCCCTCGGAGGGGAGCAGTTCTTC.

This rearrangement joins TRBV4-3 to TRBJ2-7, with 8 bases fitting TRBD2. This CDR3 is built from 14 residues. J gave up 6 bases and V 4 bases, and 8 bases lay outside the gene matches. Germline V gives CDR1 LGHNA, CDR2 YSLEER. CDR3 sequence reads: CASSPSGSPSEQYF. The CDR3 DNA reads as TGCGCCAGCAGCCCTAGCGGGTCCCCCTCCGAGCAGTACTTC.

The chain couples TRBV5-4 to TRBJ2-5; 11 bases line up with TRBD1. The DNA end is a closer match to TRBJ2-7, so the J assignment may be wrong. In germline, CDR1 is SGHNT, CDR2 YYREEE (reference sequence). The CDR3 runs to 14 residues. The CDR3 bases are TGTGCCAGCAGCCCGGGACAGGGGGTCTACGAGCAGTACTTC. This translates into CASSPGQGVYEQYF.

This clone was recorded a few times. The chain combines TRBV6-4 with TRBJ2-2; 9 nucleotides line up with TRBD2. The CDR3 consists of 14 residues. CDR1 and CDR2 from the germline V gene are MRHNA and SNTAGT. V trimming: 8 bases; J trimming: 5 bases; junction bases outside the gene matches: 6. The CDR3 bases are TGTGCCAGCCAGCGGGAGGCGGGTACCGGGGAGCTGTTTTTT. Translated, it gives CASQREAGTGELFF.

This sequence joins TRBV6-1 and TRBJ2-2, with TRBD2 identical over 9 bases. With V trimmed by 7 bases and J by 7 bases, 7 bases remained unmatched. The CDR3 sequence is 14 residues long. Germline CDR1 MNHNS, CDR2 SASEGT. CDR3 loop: CASNLAGWSGELFF. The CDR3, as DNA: TGTGCCAGCAACCTAGCGGGATGGAGCGGGGAGCTGTTTTTT.